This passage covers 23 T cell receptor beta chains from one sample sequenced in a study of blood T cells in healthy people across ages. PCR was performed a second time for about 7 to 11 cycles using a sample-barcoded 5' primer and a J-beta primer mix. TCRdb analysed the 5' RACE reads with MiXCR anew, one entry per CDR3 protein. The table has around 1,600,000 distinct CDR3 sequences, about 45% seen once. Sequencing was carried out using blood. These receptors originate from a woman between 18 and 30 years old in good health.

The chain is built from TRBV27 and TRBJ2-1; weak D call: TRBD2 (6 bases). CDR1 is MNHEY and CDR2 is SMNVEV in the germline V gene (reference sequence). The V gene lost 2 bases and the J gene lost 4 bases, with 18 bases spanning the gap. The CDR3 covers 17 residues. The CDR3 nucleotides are TGTGCCAGCAGTTTAGGCGTCGTGGGGGGAACGTACAATGAGCAGTTCTTC. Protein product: CASSLGVVGGTYNEQFF.

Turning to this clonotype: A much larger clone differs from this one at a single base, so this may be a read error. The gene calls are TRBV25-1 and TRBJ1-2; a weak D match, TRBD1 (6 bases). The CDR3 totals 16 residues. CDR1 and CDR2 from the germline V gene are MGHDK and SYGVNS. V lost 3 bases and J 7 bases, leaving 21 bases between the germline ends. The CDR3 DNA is TGTGCCAGCAGTGATCCATCCCCGGGTCAGGGGTCTGGCTACACCTTC. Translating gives CASSDPSPGQGSGYTF.

Here the CDR3 reads CASSRDRAASGYTF. The CDR3 DNA reads TGTGCCAGCTCACGGGACAGGGCCGCTTCTGGCTACACCTTC. This sequence joins TRBV18 and TRBJ1-2; 9 bases fit TRBD1. The J segment lost 7 bases and the V segment lost 4 bases, leaving 7 bases of the junction unmatched. The CDR3 spans 14 residues. The germline gives CDR1 KGHSH, CDR2 LQKENI.

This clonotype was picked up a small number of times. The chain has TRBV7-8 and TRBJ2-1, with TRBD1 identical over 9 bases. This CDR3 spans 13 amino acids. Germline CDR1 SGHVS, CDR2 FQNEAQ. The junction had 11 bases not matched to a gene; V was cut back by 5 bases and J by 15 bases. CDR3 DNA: TGTGCCAGCAGCCTTGAATTCGGACAGGGGCGGTTCTTC. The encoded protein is CASSLEFGQGRFF.

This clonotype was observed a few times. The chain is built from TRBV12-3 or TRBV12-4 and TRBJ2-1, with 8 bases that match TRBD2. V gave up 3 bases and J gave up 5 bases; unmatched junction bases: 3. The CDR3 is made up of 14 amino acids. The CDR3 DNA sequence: TGTGCCAGCAGTTTTCTAGCGGGCAACAATGAGCAGTTCTTC. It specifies CASSFLAGNNEQFF.

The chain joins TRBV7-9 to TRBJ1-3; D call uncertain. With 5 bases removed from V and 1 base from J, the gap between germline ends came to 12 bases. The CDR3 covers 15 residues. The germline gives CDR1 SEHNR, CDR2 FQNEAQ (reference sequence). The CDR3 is CASSPQAGSGNTIYF. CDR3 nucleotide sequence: TGTGCCAGCAGCCCTCAGGCGGGTTCTGGAAACACCATATATTTT.

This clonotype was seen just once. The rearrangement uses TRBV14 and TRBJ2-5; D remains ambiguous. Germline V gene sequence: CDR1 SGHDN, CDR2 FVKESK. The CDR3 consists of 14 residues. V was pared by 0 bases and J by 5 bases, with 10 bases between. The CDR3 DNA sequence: TGTGCCAGCAGCCAAGATTTCATGGGGGAGACCCAGTACTTC. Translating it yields CASSQDFMGETQYF.

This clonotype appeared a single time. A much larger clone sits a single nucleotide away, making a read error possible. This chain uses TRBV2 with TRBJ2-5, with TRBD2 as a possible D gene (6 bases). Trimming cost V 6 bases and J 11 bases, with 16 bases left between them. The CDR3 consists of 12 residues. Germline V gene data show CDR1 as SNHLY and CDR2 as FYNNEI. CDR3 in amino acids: CASSGLRNEQYF. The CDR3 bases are TGTGCCAGCAGCGGACTACGAAATGAGCAGTACTTC.

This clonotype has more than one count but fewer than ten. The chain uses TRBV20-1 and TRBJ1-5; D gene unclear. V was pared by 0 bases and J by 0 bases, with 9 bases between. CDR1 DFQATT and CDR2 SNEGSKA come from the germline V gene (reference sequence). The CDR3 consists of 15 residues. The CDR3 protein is CSARDRGSSNQPQHF. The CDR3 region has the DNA TGCAGTGCTAGAGATCGCGGGAGTAGCAATCAGCCCCAGCATTTT.

This CDR3 is CASSSFDRVKGYTF. The CDR3 nucleotides read TGTGCCAGCAGCTCTTTTGACAGGGTGAAAGGCTACACCTTC. This chain joins TRBV7-2 and TRBJ1-2, with TRBD1 matching 7 bases. CDR3 length: 14 amino acids. The V gene end was trimmed by 4 bases and the J gene end by 8 bases; junction bases not matched to a gene: 10. Per germline, CDR1 SGHTA and CDR2 FQGNSA.

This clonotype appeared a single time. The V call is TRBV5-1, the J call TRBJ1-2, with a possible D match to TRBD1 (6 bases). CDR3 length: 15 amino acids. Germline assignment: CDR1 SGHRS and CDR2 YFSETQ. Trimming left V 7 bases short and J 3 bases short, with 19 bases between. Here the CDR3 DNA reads TGCGCCAGCGCCTTGGGGGGGGCTGGGGACTATGGCTACACCTTC. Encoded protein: CASALGGAGDYGYTF.

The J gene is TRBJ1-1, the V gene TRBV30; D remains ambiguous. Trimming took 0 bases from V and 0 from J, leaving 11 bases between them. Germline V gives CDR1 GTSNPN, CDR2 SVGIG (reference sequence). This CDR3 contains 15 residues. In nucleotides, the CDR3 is TGTGCCTGGAGTGTACCGAGGAAAATGAACACTGAAGCTTTCTTT. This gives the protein CAWSVPRKMNTEAFF.

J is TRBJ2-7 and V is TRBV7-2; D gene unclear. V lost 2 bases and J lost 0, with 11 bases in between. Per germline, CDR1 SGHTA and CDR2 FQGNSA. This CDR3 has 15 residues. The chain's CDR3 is CASSLMFRSSYEQYF. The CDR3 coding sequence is TGTGCCAGCAGCTTAATGTTCAGGAGCTCCTACGAGCAGTACTTC.

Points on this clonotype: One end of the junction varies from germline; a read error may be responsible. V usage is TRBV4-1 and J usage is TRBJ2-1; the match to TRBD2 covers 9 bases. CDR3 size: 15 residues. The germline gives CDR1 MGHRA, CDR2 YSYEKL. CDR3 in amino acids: CTSSYSGSSYNEQFF. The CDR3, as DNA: TGCACCAGCAGCTATAGCGGGAGCTCCTACAATGAGCAGTTCTTC.

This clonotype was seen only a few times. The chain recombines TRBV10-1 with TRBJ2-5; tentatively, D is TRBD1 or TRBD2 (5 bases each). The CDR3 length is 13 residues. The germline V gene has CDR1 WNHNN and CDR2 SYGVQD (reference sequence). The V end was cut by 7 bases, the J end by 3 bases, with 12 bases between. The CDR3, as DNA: TGCGCCAGCATGGGGGACGAAGAAGAGACCCAGTACTTC. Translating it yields CASMGDEEETQYF.

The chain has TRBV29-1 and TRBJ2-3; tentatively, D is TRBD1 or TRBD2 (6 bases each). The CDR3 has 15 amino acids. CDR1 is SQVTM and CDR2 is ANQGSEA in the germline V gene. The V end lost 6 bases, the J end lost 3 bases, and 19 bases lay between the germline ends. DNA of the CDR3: TGCAGCGTCCCGGGTACAGGGAGGAGAACAGATACGCAGTATTTT. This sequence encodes CSVPGTGRRTDTQYF.

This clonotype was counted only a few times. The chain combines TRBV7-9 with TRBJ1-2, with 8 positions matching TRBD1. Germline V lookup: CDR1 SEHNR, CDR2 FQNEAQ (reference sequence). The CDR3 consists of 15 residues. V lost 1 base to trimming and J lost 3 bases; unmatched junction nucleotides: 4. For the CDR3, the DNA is TGTGCCAGCAGCTTAGAGGACAGGGTATACTATGGCTACACCTTC. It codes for CASSLEDRVYYGYTF.

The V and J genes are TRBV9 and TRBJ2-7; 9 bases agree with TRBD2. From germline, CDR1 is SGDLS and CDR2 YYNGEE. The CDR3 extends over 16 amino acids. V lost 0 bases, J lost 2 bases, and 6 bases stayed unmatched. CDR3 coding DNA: TGTGCCAGCAGCGTAGATGGTAGCGGGAGCACCTACGAGCAGTACTTC. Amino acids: CASSVDGSGSTYEQYF.

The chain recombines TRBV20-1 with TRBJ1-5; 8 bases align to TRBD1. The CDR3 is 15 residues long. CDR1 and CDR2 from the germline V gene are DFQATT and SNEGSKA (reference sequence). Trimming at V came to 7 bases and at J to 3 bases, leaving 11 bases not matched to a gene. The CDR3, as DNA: TGCAGTGTCCGCGGGGTCAGGGGGCCCAATCAGCCCCAGCATTTT. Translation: CSVRGVRGPNQPQHF.

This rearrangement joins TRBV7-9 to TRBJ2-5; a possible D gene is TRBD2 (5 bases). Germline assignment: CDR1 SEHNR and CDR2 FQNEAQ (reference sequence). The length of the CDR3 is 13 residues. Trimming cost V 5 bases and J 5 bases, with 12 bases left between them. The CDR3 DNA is TGTGCCAGCAGCACGGTCCCGGGGGAGACCCAGTACTTC. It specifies CASSTVPGETQYF.

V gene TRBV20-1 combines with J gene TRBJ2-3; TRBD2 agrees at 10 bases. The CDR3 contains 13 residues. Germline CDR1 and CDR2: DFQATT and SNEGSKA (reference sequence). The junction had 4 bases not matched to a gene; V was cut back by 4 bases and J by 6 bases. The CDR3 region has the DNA TGCAGTGCTAATAGCGGGAGGTTGGATACGCAGTATTTT. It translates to CSANSGRLDTQYF.

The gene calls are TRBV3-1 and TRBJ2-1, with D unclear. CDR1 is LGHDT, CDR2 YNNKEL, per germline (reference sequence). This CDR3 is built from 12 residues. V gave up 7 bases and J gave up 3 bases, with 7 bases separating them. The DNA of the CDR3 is TGTGCCAGCACTCTCGACTACAATGAGCAGTTCTTC. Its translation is CASTLDYNEQFF.

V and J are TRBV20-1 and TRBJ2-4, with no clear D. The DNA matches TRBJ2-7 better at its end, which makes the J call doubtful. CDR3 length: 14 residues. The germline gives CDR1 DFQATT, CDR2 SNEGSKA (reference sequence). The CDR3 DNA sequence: TGCAGTGCTAGAGATACGGGCTCCTCCTACGAGCAGTACTTC. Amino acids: CSARDTGSSYEQYF.